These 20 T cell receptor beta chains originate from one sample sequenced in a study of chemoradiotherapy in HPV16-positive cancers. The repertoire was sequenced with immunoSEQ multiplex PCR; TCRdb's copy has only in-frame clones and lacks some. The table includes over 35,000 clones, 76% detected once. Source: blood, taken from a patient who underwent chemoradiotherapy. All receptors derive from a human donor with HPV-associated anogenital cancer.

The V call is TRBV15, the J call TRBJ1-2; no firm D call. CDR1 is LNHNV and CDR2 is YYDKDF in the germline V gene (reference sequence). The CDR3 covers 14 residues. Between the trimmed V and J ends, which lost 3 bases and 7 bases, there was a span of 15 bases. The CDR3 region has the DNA TGTGCCACCAGCAGCCTCCCCCAAGTGGGTGGCTACACCTTC. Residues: CATSSLPQVGGYTF.

CDR3 residues: CASRMSANTEAFF. Written as DNA, the CDR3 is TGCGCCAGCAGGATGAGCGCGAACACTGAAGCTTTCTTT. The chain recombines TRBV5-1 with TRBJ1-1; D gene ambiguous. Trimming took off 5 bases at V and 1 base at J, with 9 bases between the two ends. There are 13 residues in the CDR3. Germline assignment: CDR1 SGHRS and CDR2 YFSETQ.

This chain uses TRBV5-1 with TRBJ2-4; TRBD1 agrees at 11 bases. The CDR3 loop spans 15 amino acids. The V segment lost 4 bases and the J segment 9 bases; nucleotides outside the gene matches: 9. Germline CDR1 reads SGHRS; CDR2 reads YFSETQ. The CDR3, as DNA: TGCGCCAGCAGCCGGGGGGACAGGGGGGTGGCCATTCAGTACTTC. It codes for CASSRGDRGVAIQYF.

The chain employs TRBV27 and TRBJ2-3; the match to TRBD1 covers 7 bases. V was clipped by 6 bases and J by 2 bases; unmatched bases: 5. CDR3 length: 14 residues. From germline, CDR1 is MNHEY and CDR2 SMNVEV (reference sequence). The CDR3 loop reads CASSVGQLTDTQYF. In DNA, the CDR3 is TGTGCCAGCAGCGTGGGACAGCTCACAGATACGCAGTATTTT.

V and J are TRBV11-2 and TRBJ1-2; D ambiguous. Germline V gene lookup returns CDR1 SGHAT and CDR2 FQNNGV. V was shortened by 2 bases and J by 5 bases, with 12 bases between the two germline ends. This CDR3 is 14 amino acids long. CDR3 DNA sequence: TGTGCCAGCAGCTTATTAGGCGGTTTATATGGCTACACCTTC. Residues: CASSLLGGLYGYTF.

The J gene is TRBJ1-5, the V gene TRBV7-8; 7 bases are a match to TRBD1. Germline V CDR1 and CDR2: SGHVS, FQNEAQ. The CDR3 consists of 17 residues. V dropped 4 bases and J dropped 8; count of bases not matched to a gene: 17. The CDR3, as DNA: TGTGCCAGCAGCTCCACGAAGACAGGGAGGAGTGGAGAGCCCCAGCATTTT. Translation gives CASSSTKTGRSGEPQHF.

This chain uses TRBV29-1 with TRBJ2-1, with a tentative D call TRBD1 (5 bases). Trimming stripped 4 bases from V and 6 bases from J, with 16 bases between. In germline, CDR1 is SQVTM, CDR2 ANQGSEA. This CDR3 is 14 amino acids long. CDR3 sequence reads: CSVVGEGLPNEQFF. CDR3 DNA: TGCAGCGTTGTAGGGGAAGGCCTTCCCAATGAGCAGTTCTTC.

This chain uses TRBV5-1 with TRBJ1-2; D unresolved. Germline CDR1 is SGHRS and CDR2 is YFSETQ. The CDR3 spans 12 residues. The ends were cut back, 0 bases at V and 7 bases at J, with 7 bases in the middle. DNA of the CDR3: TGCGCCAGCAGCTTGGATGGTTTTGGCTACACCTTC. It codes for CASSLDGFGYTF.

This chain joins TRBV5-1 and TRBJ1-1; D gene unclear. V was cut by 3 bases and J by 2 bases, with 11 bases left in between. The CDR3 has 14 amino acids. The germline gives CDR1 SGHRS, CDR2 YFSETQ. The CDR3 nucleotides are TGCGCCAGCAGCTGGACGGTGGGCAACACTGAAGCTTTCTTT. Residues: CASSWTVGNTEAFF. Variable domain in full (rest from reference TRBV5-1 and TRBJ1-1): KAGVTQTPRYLIKTRGQQVTLSCSPISGHRSVSWYQQTPGQGLQFLFEYFSETQRNKGNFPGRFSGRQFSNSRSEMNVSTLELGDSALYLCASSWTVGNTEAFFGQGTRLTVV.

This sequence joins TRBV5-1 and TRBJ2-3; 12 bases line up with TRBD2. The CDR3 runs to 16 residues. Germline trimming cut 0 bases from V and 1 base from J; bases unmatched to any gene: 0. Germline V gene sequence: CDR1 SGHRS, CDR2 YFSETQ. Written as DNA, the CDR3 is TGCGCCAGCAGCTTGGGACTAGCGGGGGGCACAGATACGCAGTATTTT. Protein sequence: CASSLGLAGGTDTQYF.

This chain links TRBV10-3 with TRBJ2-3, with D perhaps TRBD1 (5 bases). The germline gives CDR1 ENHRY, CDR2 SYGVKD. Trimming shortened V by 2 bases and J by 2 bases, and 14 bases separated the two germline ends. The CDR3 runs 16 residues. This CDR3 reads CAISEGQGSHTDTQYF. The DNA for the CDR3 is TGTGCCATCAGTGAGGGGCAGGGTAGTCACACAGATACGCAGTATTTT.

The CDR3 coding sequence is TGTGCCAGTAGTATAGATGGCGGCGGGTCTAGCACAGATACGCAGTATTTT. Amino acid sequence: CASSIDGGGSSTDTQYF. The chain joins TRBV19 to TRBJ2-3; D might be TRBD2 (5 bases). The V gene lost 0 bases and the J gene lost 0 bases, with 13 bases spanning the gap. This CDR3 is built from 17 residues. Germline V CDR1 and CDR2: LNHDA, SQIVND (reference sequence). The entire variable domain, with the rest obtained from reference TRBV19 and TRBJ2-3, is as follows: DGGITQSPKYLFRKEGQNVTLSCEQNLNHDAMYWYRQDPGQGLRLIYYSQIVNDFQKGDIAEGYSVSREKKESFPLTVTSAQKNPTAFYLCASSIDGGGSSTDTQYFGPGTRLTVL.

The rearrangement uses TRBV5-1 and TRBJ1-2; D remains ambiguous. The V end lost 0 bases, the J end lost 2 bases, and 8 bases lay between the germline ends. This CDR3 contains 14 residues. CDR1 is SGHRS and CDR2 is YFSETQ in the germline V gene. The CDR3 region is CASSLVDDNYGYTF. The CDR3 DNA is TGCGCCAGCAGCTTGGTGGATGACAACTATGGCTACACCTTC.

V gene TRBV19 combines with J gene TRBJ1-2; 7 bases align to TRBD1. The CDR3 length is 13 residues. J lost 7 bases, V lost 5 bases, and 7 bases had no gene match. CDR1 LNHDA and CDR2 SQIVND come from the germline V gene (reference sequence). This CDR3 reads CASSVQGTGGYTF. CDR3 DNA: TGTGCCAGTAGTGTACAGGGGACGGGTGGCTACACCTTC.

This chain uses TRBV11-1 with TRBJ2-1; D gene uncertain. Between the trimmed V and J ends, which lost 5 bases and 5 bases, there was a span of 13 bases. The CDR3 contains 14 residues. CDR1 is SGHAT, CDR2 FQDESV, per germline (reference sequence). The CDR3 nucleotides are TGTGCCAGCAGCCCAGCCTTGACCGACAATGAGCAGTTCTTC. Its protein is CASSPALTDNEQFF.

The CDR3 sequence is CASSLVGAGAVDTQYF. In nucleotides, the CDR3 is TGTGCCAGCAGCTTAGTTGGAGCGGGGGCGGTAGATACGCAGTATTTT. The chain is built from TRBV7-2 and TRBJ2-3; TRBD2 matches at 8 bases. With 1 base clipped from V and 5 bases from J, the junction kept 8 bases outside the gene matches. The CDR3 runs 16 residues. CDR1 and CDR2 (germline): SGHTA, FQGNSA.

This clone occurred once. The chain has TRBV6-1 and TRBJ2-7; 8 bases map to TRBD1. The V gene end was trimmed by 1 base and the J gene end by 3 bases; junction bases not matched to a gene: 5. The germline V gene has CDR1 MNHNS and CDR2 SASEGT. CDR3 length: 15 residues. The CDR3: CASSEGDRRIYEQYF. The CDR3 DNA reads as TGTGCCAGCAGTGAAGGGGACAGGCGGATCTACGAGCAGTACTTC.

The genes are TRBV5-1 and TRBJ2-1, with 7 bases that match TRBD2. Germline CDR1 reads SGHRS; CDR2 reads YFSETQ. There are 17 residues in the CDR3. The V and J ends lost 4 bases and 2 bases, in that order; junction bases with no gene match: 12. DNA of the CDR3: TGCGCCAGCAGCCCGACGACTAGCCCTACCCCCTACAATGAGCAGTTCTTC. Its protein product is CASSPTTSPTPYNEQFF.

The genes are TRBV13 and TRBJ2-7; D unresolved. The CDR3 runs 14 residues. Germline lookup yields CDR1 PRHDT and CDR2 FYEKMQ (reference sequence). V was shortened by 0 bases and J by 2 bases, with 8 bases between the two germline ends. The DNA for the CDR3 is TGTGCCAGCAGCTTAGGGAGGCCCCCCTACGAGCAGTACTTC. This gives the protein CASSLGRPPYEQYF.

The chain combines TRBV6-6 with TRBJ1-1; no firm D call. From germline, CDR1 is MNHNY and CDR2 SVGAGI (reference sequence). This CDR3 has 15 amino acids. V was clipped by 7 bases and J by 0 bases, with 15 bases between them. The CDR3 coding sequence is TGTGCCAGCAATGACAACCGGGGATTGAACACTGAAGCTTTCTTT. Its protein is CASNDNRGLNTEAFF.